The 14 T cell receptor beta chains in this list originate from one sample, sequenced in a study of early T cells in non-severe SARS-CoV-2 infection. TCRdb itself ran the 5' RACE reads through MiXCR, one entry per CDR3 protein. This sample has some 40,000 distinct CDR3 sequences, with about 5% found just once. Sequenced material: whole blood. These receptors were obtained from an adult who was a healthcare worker with PCR-confirmed SARS-CoV-2 infection or an uninfected control (not recorded which).

This clonotype was detected a few times. This chain joins TRBV11-2 and TRBJ2-2, with D unresolved. CDR3 size: 15 residues. The germline V gene encodes CDR1 SGHAT and CDR2 FQNNGV. V lost 1 base and J 4 bases, leaving 10 bases between the germline ends. CDR3 sequence reads: CASSLVAATTGELFF. For the CDR3, the DNA is TGTGCCAGCAGCTTAGTGGCAGCTACCACCGGGGAGCTGTTTTTT.

This clonotype appeared many times. The J gene is TRBJ2-7, the V gene TRBV3-1; 8 bases are a match to TRBD2. Germline values: CDR1 LGHDT, CDR2 YNNKEL (reference sequence). This CDR3 has 14 amino acids. V gave up 1 base and J gave up 4 bases; unmatched junction bases: 3. CDR3 protein: CASSQAGGAYEQYF. The CDR3 DNA sequence: TGTGCCAGCAGCCAAGCCGGGGGGGCTTACGAGCAGTACTTC.

This clonotype was counted between two and nine times. This chain joins TRBV4-1 and TRBJ1-2; no firm D call. The CDR3 sequence is 14 residues long. Trimming removed 5 bases at V and 4 bases at J, with 14 bases between. Germline V gene data show CDR1 as MGHRA and CDR2 as YSYEKL. Here the CDR3 reads CASSIPSKLYGYTF. The CDR3 bases are TGCGCCAGCAGCATCCCAAGTAAACTCTATGGCTACACCTTC.

This chain links TRBV5-1 with TRBJ2-3; no firm D call. Germline values: CDR1 SGHRS, CDR2 YFSETQ. There are 14 residues in the CDR3. V gave up 4 bases and J gave up 3 bases, with 12 bases separating them. CDR3 region: CASSVTDLTDTQYF. The CDR3 coding sequence is TGCGCCAGCAGCGTGACGGATCTTACAGATACGCAGTATTTT.

The CDR3 sequence is CASSLGLAGKSYEQYF. Here the CDR3 DNA reads TGTGCCAGCAGCTTAGGACTAGCGGGGAAGTCCTACGAGCAGTACTTC. This chain uses TRBV5-4 with TRBJ2-7, with TRBD2 matching over 12 bases. Germline trimming cut 2 bases from V and 1 base from J; bases unmatched to any gene: 4. CDR3 length: 16 residues. Per germline, CDR1 SGHNT and CDR2 YYREEE (reference sequence).

The sample holds many counts of this clonotype. The rearrangement uses TRBV4-1 and TRBJ1-5; D may be TRBD1 (5 bases). V lost 4 bases to trimming and J lost 0 bases, with 16 bases between them. In germline, CDR1 is MGHRA, CDR2 YSYEKL. This CDR3 has 17 residues. CDR3 in DNA: TGCGCCAGCAGCCCGCGTAACGGGGCGTATAGCAATCAGCCCCAGCATTTT. Its protein product is CASSPRNGAYSNQPQHF.

DNA of the CDR3: TGCAGTGCTCGACGGACAGGGGAGGACGAGCAGTACTTC. Amino acids: CSARRTGEDEQYF. The chain recombines TRBV20-1 with TRBJ2-7; 9 bases agree with TRBD1. The CDR3 extends over 13 amino acids. Germline trimming cut 5 bases from V and 5 bases from J; bases unmatched to any gene: 7. From germline, CDR1 is DFQATT and CDR2 SNEGSKA (reference sequence).

This clonotype was counted ten times or more. This chain connects TRBV5-1 to TRBJ2-5; 11 positions agree with TRBD1. The CDR3 consists of 14 residues. The ends lost 4 bases at V and 4 bases at J; junction bases unmatched: 3. CDR1 and CDR2 (germline): SGHRS, YFSETQ. Here the CDR3 DNA reads TGCGCCAGCAGCCTCGGGACAGGGGGAGAGACCCAGTACTTC. Translated: CASSLGTGGETQYF. Based on the CDR3 plus reference TRBV5-1 and TRBJ2-5, the full variable domain is KAGVTQTPRYLIKTRGQQVTLSCSPISGHRSVSWYQQTPGQGLQFLFEYFSETQRNKGNFPGRFSGRQFSNSRSEMNVSTLELGDSALYLCASSLGTGGETQYFGPGTRLLVL.

This clonotype was counted at least ten times. The chain employs TRBV3-1 and TRBJ2-5; D is possibly TRBD2 (6 bases). Between the trimmed V and J ends, which lost 1 base and 5 bases, there was a span of 11 bases. The CDR3 is 14 amino acids. Germline V lookup: CDR1 LGHDT, CDR2 YNNKEL (reference sequence). The CDR3 DNA is TGTGCCAGCAGCCAAGTTGCAGGGAGGGAGACCCAGTACTTC. It encodes CASSQVAGRETQYF.

This clonotype has a count of ten or more. The CDR3 here is CASSPDNTGELFF. CDR3 nucleotides: TGTGCCAGCAGCCCTGACAACACCGGGGAGCTGTTTTTT. The chain uses TRBV7-3 and TRBJ2-2; D remains ambiguous. Germline lookup yields CDR1 SGHTA and CDR2 FQGTGA. Trimming removed 5 bases from V and 2 bases from J, with 6 bases in between. The CDR3 consists of 13 residues.

This clonotype was observed many times. The chain joins TRBV29-1 to TRBJ2-5; tentatively, D is TRBD1 or TRBD2 (5 bases each). The V end lost 4 bases, the J end lost 3 bases, and 15 bases lay between the germline ends. This CDR3 is 14 amino acids long. Germline CDR1 is SQVTM and CDR2 is ANQGSEA. CDR3 DNA sequence: TGCAGCGTTGTCGGGGCGGCAGGGAAAGAGACCCAGTACTTC. This codes for CSVVGAAGKETQYF.

This clonotype was detected ten times or more. CDR3 DNA sequence: TGTGCCAGCAGTTTAAACCACGAAGAGACCCAGTACTTC. Translation gives CASSLNHEETQYF. The chain couples TRBV12-3 or TRBV12-4 to TRBJ2-5; D remains unclear. The CDR3 spans 13 residues. The V end was cut by 2 bases, the J end by 3 bases, with 7 bases between.

This clonotype was detected ten times or more. The chain combines TRBV10-3 with TRBJ2-2, with D maybe TRBD1 (5 bases). The CDR3 runs to 15 residues. Trimming cost V 2 bases and J 6 bases, with 13 bases left between them. Germline CDR1 is ENHRY and CDR2 is SYGVKD. CDR3 sequence reads: CAISEAQGPPGELFF. The DNA for the CDR3 is TGTGCCATCAGTGAGGCGCAGGGCCCTCCCGGGGAGCTGTTTTTT.

By share of the sample, this clonotype is medium-sized. The chain combines TRBV7-2 with TRBJ2-3; the D gene could be TRBD1 or TRBD2 (6 bases each). The CDR3 is 16 residues long. The ends were cut back, 5 bases at V and 2 bases at J, with 17 bases in the middle. Germline V gene sequence: CDR1 SGHTA, CDR2 FQGNSA. CDR3 in DNA: TGTGCCAGCAGCCTTGAGGAGGGGGGCGTCACAGATACGCAGTATTTT. Encoded protein: CASSLEEGGVTDTQYF.